What follows are 26 T cell receptor beta chains derived from one specimen sequenced in a study of cytomegalovirus exposure and HLA in healthy donors. The PCR employed 60 Vbeta primers together with 13 Jbeta primers. The repertoire was sequenced with immunoSEQ multiplex PCR; TCRdb's copy has only in-frame clones and lacks some. The repertoire holds around 130,000 clones, with 70% to 85% as singletons. The source material was PBMCs. These receptors were obtained from a boy between 10 and 17 years old in good health and CMV-seronegative.

The chain joins TRBV4-1 to TRBJ1-5, with TRBD1 matching over 9 bases. Germline CDR1 is MGHRA and CDR2 is YSYEKL. CDR3 size: 16 residues. Trimming removed 1 base from V and 0 bases from J; junction bases left unmatched: 1. CDR3 protein: CASSQGQGDSNQPQHF. The CDR3 DNA is TGCGCCAGCAGCCAAGGACAGGGGGATAGCAATCAGCCCCAGCATTTT.

This chain joins TRBV10-3 and TRBJ1-5, with D hard to call. V was trimmed by 0 bases and J by 3 bases, leaving 18 bases between them. The CDR3 sequence is 18 residues long. The germline V gene has CDR1 ENHRY and CDR2 SYGVKD. In nucleotides, the CDR3 is TGTGCCATCAGTGAGTCGTTCGGCAGCGCGGGGAACAATCAGCCCCAGCATTTT. This sequence encodes CAISESFGSAGNNQPQHF.

V usage is TRBV7-9 and J usage is TRBJ2-1, with 10 bases that match TRBD2. V shed 4 bases, J shed 6 bases, and the junction held 6 bases outside the gene matches. Germline V gene lookup returns CDR1 SEHNR and CDR2 FQNEAQ (reference sequence). This CDR3 comprises 15 residues. The CDR3 bases are TGTGCCAGCAGCTCCGGGACTAGCGTGGTCAATGAGCAGTTCTTC. As protein: CASSSGTSVVNEQFF. The full variable domain, in which reference TRBV7-9 and TRBJ2-1 provide the parts outside the CDR3, is DTGVSQNPRHKITKRGQNVTFRCDPISEHNRLYWYRQTLGQGPEFLTYFQNEAQLEKSRLLSDRFSAERPKGSFSTLEIQRTEQGDSAMYLCASSSGTSVVNEQFFGPGTRLTVL.

This clone has a handful of counts. The chain carries TRBV29-1 and TRBJ1-2; 10 bases agree with TRBD1. Unmatched junction bases numbered 11, after V lost 6 bases and J lost 4 bases. The CDR3 is 15 amino acids. Germline lookup yields CDR1 SQVTM and CDR2 ANQGSEA. CDR3 sequence reads: CSVDTGTGASYGYTF. CDR3 nucleotides: TGCAGCGTGGACACCGGGACAGGGGCGTCCTATGGCTACACCTTC.

This clone was recorded only once. In nucleotides, the CDR3 is TGTGCCAGCAGGACGACAAGGGAGCCAGATACGCAGTATTTT. Amino acids: CASRTTREPDTQYF. The rearrangement uses TRBV6-6 and TRBJ2-3; maybe TRBD2 (5 bases). The CDR3 has 14 amino acids. CDR1 is MNHNY and CDR2 is SVGAGI in the germline V gene (reference sequence). V lost 6 bases and J 4 bases, leaving 14 bases between the germline ends.

V is TRBV5-1 and J is TRBJ2-7, with TRBD1 identical over 9 bases. This CDR3 region has 16 residues. Germline values: CDR1 SGHRS, CDR2 YFSETQ. Unmatched junction bases numbered 9, after V lost 2 bases and J lost 3 bases. CDR3 sequence (DNA): TGCGCCAGCAGCTTCCTCCGGACAGGGGATTTCTACGAGCAGTACTTC. It is translated as CASSFLRTGDFYEQYF.

The V gene is TRBV6-5, the J gene TRBJ1-5; D is unresolved. Trimming pared 4 bases from V and 7 bases from J, leaving 14 bases between. The CDR3 runs to 14 residues. Germline CDR1 is MNHEY and CDR2 is SVGAGI. CDR3 in DNA: TGTGCCAGCAGTTCCAGAGAGTTGCGGCAGCCCCAGCATTTT. It specifies CASSSRELRQPQHF.

The table lists this clone with a count of one. The V call is TRBV4-3, the J call TRBJ2-3; 8 bases are a match to TRBD2. This CDR3 has 17 amino acids. V was pared by 1 base and J by 2 bases, with 8 bases of the junction left unmatched. Germline values: CDR1 LGHNA, CDR2 YSLEER. The CDR3 sequence is CASSQVKAGDVTDTQYF. The CDR3 DNA reads as TGCGCCAGCAGCCAAGTTAAAGCGGGAGACGTCACAGATACGCAGTATTTT.

V usage is TRBV10-3 and J usage is TRBJ2-7; weak D call: TRBD1 (6 bases). CDR1 is ENHRY, CDR2 SYGVKD, per germline. The CDR3 extends over 13 amino acids. V was cut by 5 bases and J by 3 bases, with 11 bases left in between. CDR3 sequence: CAISIGQFYEQYF. CDR3 nucleotide sequence: TGTGCCATCAGTATCGGACAGTTCTACGAGCAGTACTTC.

This chain joins TRBV5-4 and TRBJ2-1; 7 bases map to TRBD1. Losses at the gene ends were 1 base for V and 7 bases for J; bases not matched to a gene: 8. Germline CDR1 is SGHNT and CDR2 is YYREEE (reference sequence). This CDR3 has 15 residues. CDR3 in DNA: TGTGCCAGCAGCTTGATAACAGGGGTGAAGAATGAGCAGTTCTTC. Translating gives CASSLITGVKNEQFF.

A few counts support this clone. The rearrangement uses TRBV5-4 and TRBJ1-4; 8 nucleotides align to TRBD1. Unmatched junction bases numbered 7, after V lost 4 bases and J lost 8 bases. The CDR3 loop spans 14 amino acids. The germline V gene encodes CDR1 SGHNT and CDR2 YYREEE (reference sequence). CDR3 amino acids: CASSPGTGTEKLFF. The CDR3 DNA sequence: TGTGCCAGCAGCCCTGGGACAGGCACCGAAAAACTGTTTTTT. The entire variable domain, with the rest obtained from reference TRBV5-4 and TRBJ1-4, is as follows: ETGVTQSPTHLIKTRGQQVTLRCSSQSGHNTVSWYQQALGQGPQFIFQYYREEENGRGNFPPRFSGLQFPNYSSELNVNALELDDSALYLCASSPGTGTEKLFFGSGTQLSVL.

V usage is TRBV19 and J usage is TRBJ1-4; perhaps TRBD1 as D (5 bases). V dropped 6 bases and J dropped 7 bases, with 21 bases sitting between them. The CDR3 has 16 residues. Germline lookup yields CDR1 LNHDA and CDR2 SQIVND (reference sequence). For the CDR3, the DNA is TGTGCCAGTAGCCCCATTGGGGCAGACTTGAGTGAAAAACTGTTTTTT. Protein sequence: CASSPIGADLSEKLFF.

A word on this clone: Other DNA sequences in the same sample also yield this CDR3. This rearrangement joins TRBV11-2 to TRBJ2-7; a possible D gene is TRBD2 (5 bases). This CDR3 has 14 amino acids. CDR1 is SGHAT, CDR2 FQNNGV, per germline. Trimming stripped 1 base from V and 2 bases from J, with 9 bases between. The CDR3 spells CASSLGLAAYEQYF. The DNA of the CDR3 is TGTGCCAGCAGCTTAGGTCTAGCTGCCTACGAGCAGTACTTC.

V is TRBV7-2 and J is TRBJ2-5; 10 bases fit TRBD2. The CDR3 sequence is 14 residues long. Trimming cost V 2 bases and J 7 bases; bases outside gene matches: 4. Per germline, CDR1 SGHTA and CDR2 FQGNSA. The CDR3 DNA sequence: TGTGCCAGCAGCTTATTAGCGGGAGGTGGGACCCAGTACTTC. Residues: CASSLLAGGGTQYF. The entire variable domain, with the rest obtained from reference TRBV7-2 and TRBJ2-5, is as follows: GAGVSQSPSNKVTEKGKDVELRCDPISGHTALYWYRQSLGQGLEFLIYFQGNSAPDKSGLPSDRFSAERTGGSVSTLTIQRTQQEDSAVYLCASSLLAGGGTQYFGPGTRLLVL.

In this sample, this clone turned up a few times. The rearrangement uses TRBV27 and TRBJ1-1; D ambiguous. V was trimmed by 0 bases and J by 11 bases, leaving 13 bases between them. Germline CDR1 is MNHEY and CDR2 is SMNVEV (reference sequence). The CDR3 spans 13 residues. The CDR3 loop is CASSLSRPDEAFF. The CDR3 DNA reads as TGTGCCAGCAGTTTATCTCGCCCCGATGAGGCTTTCTTT.

The chain employs TRBV11-2 and TRBJ2-7; D is perhaps TRBD1 (5 bases). V was shortened by 5 bases and J by 7 bases, with 12 bases between the two germline ends. The CDR3 has 12 amino acids. From germline, CDR1 is SGHAT and CDR2 FQNNGV. CDR3 region: CASSPAQGEQYF. The CDR3 nucleotides read TGTGCCAGCAGCCCCGCCCAGGGAGAGCAGTACTTC.

The chain combines TRBV13 with TRBJ2-2, with TRBD2 matching 15 bases. Germline values: CDR1 PRHDT, CDR2 FYEKMQ (reference sequence). The V gene end was trimmed by 2 bases and the J gene end by 3 bases; junction bases not matched to a gene: 4. The CDR3 length is 18 residues. CDR3 in amino acids: CASSLFGLAGGYTGELFF. The CDR3 DNA is TGTGCCAGCAGCTTATTCGGACTAGCGGGAGGGTACACCGGGGAGCTGTTTTTT.

The chain employs TRBV5-4 and TRBJ2-3; TRBD2 is a possible D gene (5 bases). The germline V and J ends were trimmed by 3 bases and 4 bases, with 15 bases remaining between them. This CDR3 contains 15 residues. Germline V lookup: CDR1 SGHNT, CDR2 YYREEE (reference sequence). The CDR3 protein is CASSWAGGRADTQYF. The CDR3 DNA sequence: TGTGCCAGCAGCTGGGCCGGAGGACGGGCAGATACGCAGTATTTT.

The genes are TRBV19 and TRBJ1-2; TRBD1 matches at 7 bases. The junction had 6 bases not matched to a gene; V was cut back by 6 bases and J by 5 bases. CDR1 is LNHDA and CDR2 is SQIVND in the germline V gene (reference sequence). The CDR3 totals 13 residues. CDR3 region: CASRPPGGYGYTF. DNA for the CDR3: TGTGCCAGTAGACCCCCAGGGGGATATGGCTACACCTTC.

The CDR3: CASSSGSGRGYTGELFF. Here the CDR3 DNA reads TGTGCCAGCAGCTCTGGTAGCGGGAGGGGATACACCGGGGAGCTGTTTTTT. V usage is TRBV5-6 and J usage is TRBJ2-2; 11 nucleotides agree with TRBD2. The CDR3 has 17 amino acids. Losses at the gene ends were 3 bases for V and 3 bases for J; bases not matched to a gene: 7. Germline assignment: CDR1 SGHDT and CDR2 YYEEEE. Full variable domain (remainder filled in from reference TRBV5-6 and TRBJ2-2): DAGVTQSPTHLIKTRGQQVTLRCSPKSGHDTVSWYQQALGQGPQFIFQYYEEEERQRGNFPDRFSGHQFPNYSSELNVNALLLGDSALYLCASSSGSGRGYTGELFFGEGSRLTVL.

This clone was observed a single time. The J gene is TRBJ2-2, the V gene TRBV5-4, with 10 nucleotides matching TRBD1. CDR3 length: 16 amino acids. The V gene's germline CDR1 is SGHNT and CDR2 YYREEE (reference sequence). The V segment lost 3 bases and the J segment 6 bases; nucleotides outside the gene matches: 8. As DNA, the CDR3 is TGTGCCAGCAGCTCATACGGGACAGGGGTCGCCGGGGAGCTGTTTTTT. It is translated as CASSSYGTGVAGELFF.

Concerning this clone itself: Within the sample, other DNA sequences also encode this same CDR3. CDR3 amino acids: CASSLAGGAYNEQFF. The CDR3 DNA is TGCGCCAGCAGCTTGGCCGGGGGGGCCTACAATGAGCAGTTCTTC. This chain links TRBV5-1 with TRBJ2-1, with TRBD2 matching 8 bases. With 0 bases clipped from V and 2 bases from J, the junction kept 1 base outside the gene matches. In germline, CDR1 is SGHRS, CDR2 YFSETQ. The CDR3 has 15 residues. Full variable domain (missing parts from reference TRBV5-1 and TRBJ2-1): KAGVTQTPRYLIKTRGQQVTLSCSPISGHRSVSWYQQTPGQGLQFLFEYFSETQRNKGNFPGRFSGRQFSNSRSEMNVSTLELGDSALYLCASSLAGGAYNEQFFGPGTRLTVL.

The chain is built from TRBV5-5 and TRBJ2-5; D is ambiguous. The germline V and J ends were trimmed by 4 bases and 4 bases, with 11 bases remaining between them. The CDR3 is made up of 13 amino acids. The germline V gene encodes CDR1 SGHKS and CDR2 YYEKEE (reference sequence). CDR3 in DNA: TGTGCCAGCAGCCCGTTTTTTAGAGAGACCCAGTACTTC. Protein sequence: CASSPFFRETQYF. Together with reference TRBV5-5 and TRBJ2-5, the CDR3 gives the full variable domain: DAGVTQSPTHLIKTRGQQVTLRCSPISGHKSVSWYQQVLGQGPQFIFQYYEKEERGRGNFPDRFSARQFPNYSSELNVNALLLGDSALYLCASSPFFRETQYFGPGTRLLVL.

This chain links TRBV5-6 with TRBJ2-1, with 8 bases fitting TRBD1. There are 14 residues in the CDR3. The germline V gene encodes CDR1 SGHDT and CDR2 YYEEEE. J was trimmed by 8 bases and V by 3 bases; bases with no gene match: 7. The CDR3 region is CASSYGQGADEQFF. In nucleotides, the CDR3 is TGTGCCAGCAGCTACGGACAGGGCGCCGATGAGCAGTTCTTC.

CDR3 DNA sequence: TGTGCCTGGAGCTTAAGGACAGCGGATCACGGCAATCAGCCCCAGCATTTT. Translating gives CAWSLRTADHGNQPQHF. The chain employs TRBV30 and TRBJ1-5, with TRBD1 as a possible D gene (6 bases). V was trimmed by 3 bases and J by 2 bases, leaving 20 bases between them. Germline CDR1 reads GTSNPN; CDR2 reads SVGIG (reference sequence). There are 17 residues in the CDR3. Filled out from reference TRBV30 and TRBJ1-5, the complete variable domain reads SQTIHQWPATLVQPVGSPLSLECTVEGTSNPNLYWYRQAAGRGLQLLFYSVGIGQISSEVPQNLSASRPQDRQFILSSKKLLLSDSGFYLCAWSLRTADHGNQPQHFGDGTRLSIL.

This clone appeared once. The chain uses TRBV6-6 and TRBJ2-3, with TRBD1 identical over 10 bases. This CDR3 has 14 amino acids. CDR1 and CDR2 from the germline V gene are MNHNY and SVGAGI (reference sequence). V gave up 4 bases and J gave up 8 bases; unmatched junction bases: 6. The CDR3: CASSWGQGPGTQYF. The CDR3 DNA follows: TGTGCCAGCAGTTGGGGACAGGGGCCGGGTACGCAGTATTTT.